Below are 3 T cell receptor beta chains sequenced from a single sample in a study of blood T cell repertoires in COVID-19. Profiling relied on immunoSEQ multiplex PCR, and the TCRdb table lists in-frame clones only, not all of them. The sample comprises about 210,000 clones, roughly 86% of which are singletons, and 10% to 15% rests with the top ten. Input material: peripheral blood. The receptors derive from a woman in her thirties or forties with acute or convalescent COVID-19.

V gene TRBV27 combines with J gene TRBJ1-1; D gene uncertain. Germline CDR1 and CDR2: MNHEY and SMNVEV (reference sequence). V gave up 0 bases and J gave up 4 bases, with 6 bases separating them. This CDR3 comprises 13 residues. The DNA for the CDR3 is TGTGCCAGCAGTTTATCAATAGTCACTGAAGCTTTCTTT. This sequence encodes CASSLSIVTEAFF.

This chain joins TRBV28 and TRBJ1-1; D perhaps matches TRBD1 (5 bases). From germline, CDR1 is MDHEN and CDR2 SYDVKM. This CDR3 has 14 residues. V was shortened by 6 bases and J by 3 bases, with 14 bases between the two germline ends. The CDR3 is CASRIGHVDTEAFF. The CDR3 bases are TGTGCCAGCAGGATTGGACACGTGGACACTGAAGCTTTCTTT.

The chain carries TRBV7-8 and TRBJ1-1; D is uncertain. The V gene lost 5 bases and the J gene lost 5 bases, with 15 bases spanning the gap. The V gene's germline CDR1 is SGHVS and CDR2 FQNEAQ. The length of the CDR3 is 14 residues. The CDR3 sequence is CASSENTVWTEAFF. CDR3 nucleotide sequence: TGTGCCAGCAGCGAAAATACGGTGTGGACTGAAGCTTTCTTT. Together with reference TRBV7-8 and TRBJ1-1, the CDR3 gives the full variable domain: GAGVSQSPRYKVAKRGQDVALRCDPISGHVSLFWYQQALGQGPEFLTYFQNEAQLDKSGLPSDRFFAERPEGSVSTLKIQRTQQEDSAVYLCASSENTVWTEAFFGQGTRLTVV.